Below, 10 T cell receptor beta chains from the same sample are listed, as sequenced in a study of blood T cells in healthy people across ages (dated by TCRdb to the mid-2010s). Preparation of the library involved 5' RACE. The instrument given in TCRdb is Illumina HiSeq 2500. The second PCR ran for roughly 7 to 12 cycles and used a J-beta primer mix along with a sample-barcoded 5' primer. The public sequencing data were trimmed at Q25 with fastp and processed into clonotypes with MiXCR by TCRdb, which kept only in-frame beta chains. All rows with the same CDR3 protein become a single entry with the most common DNA and genes. This sample has 1.5 million to 2 million distinct CDR3 sequences in its table, and over 25% of those were observed once. 7.7% of the sample comes from the top ten. Sequenced sample: blood. The receptors derive from a woman aged 30 to 39 in good health.

The chain has TRBV2 and TRBJ2-7; 7 bases align to TRBD1. Losses at the gene ends were 8 bases for V and 3 bases for J; bases not matched to a gene: 10. CDR1 is SNHLY and CDR2 is FYNNEI in the germline V gene. The CDR3 has 14 residues. The CDR3: CASSTGSLVYEQYF. The CDR3 bases are TGTGCCAGCTCGACAGGGAGTTTGGTCTACGAGCAGTACTTC.

This chain connects TRBV29-1 to TRBJ1-1; D unresolved. Trimming removed 7 bases from V and 3 bases from J, with 15 bases in between. CDR3 size: 13 residues. Germline V CDR1 and CDR2: SQVTM, ANQGSEA. The CDR3: CSGPRIGDTEAFF. CDR3 coding DNA: TGCAGCGGTCCTAGAATCGGCGACACTGAAGCTTTCTTT.

V gene TRBV5-6 combines with J gene TRBJ2-7, with TRBD2 identical over 11 bases. Germline V gene data show CDR1 as SGHDT and CDR2 as YYEEEE. The CDR3 is made up of 15 amino acids. The junction had 7 bases not matched to a gene; V was cut back by 5 bases and J by 3 bases. CDR3 loop: CASSFPGLADYEQYF. CDR3 nucleotide sequence: TGTGCCAGCAGTTTTCCGGGACTAGCGGACTACGAGCAGTACTTC.

V and J are TRBV29-1 and TRBJ2-4, with 7 bases fitting TRBD1. The tail of the sequence fits TRBJ2-7 better, so the J call may be wrong. The CDR3 contains 14 residues. Germline V lookup: CDR1 SQVTM, CDR2 ANQGSEA. The CDR3, as DNA: TGCAGCGTTGAAGTCCTAGGACAGGACTACGAGCAGTACTTC. As protein: CSVEVLGQDYEQYF.

V and J are TRBV9 and TRBJ2-1, with 9 bases fitting TRBD1. The CDR3 covers 16 residues. The germline V gene encodes CDR1 SGDLS and CDR2 YYNGEE. V trimming: 2 bases; J trimming: 4 bases; junction bases outside the gene matches: 7. The CDR3 protein is CASSVMTGGLYNEQFF. DNA for the CDR3: TGTGCCAGCAGCGTCATGACAGGGGGTTTGTACAATGAGCAGTTCTTC.

This clonotype was seen a few times. At one end the junction does not follow the germline gene, possibly because of a read error. The chain carries TRBV10-3 and TRBJ1-1; a weak D match, TRBD1 (6 bases). Looked up from germline, CDR1 is ENHRY and CDR2 is SYGVKD. The CDR3 covers 14 residues. As DNA, the CDR3 is TGTGCCATCAGGGAGTCGGGGGCTATCACTGAAGCTTTCTTT. This translates into CAIRESGAITEAFF.

This clonotype was seen more than once but under ten times. The chain uses TRBV29-1 and TRBJ2-1, with D possibly TRBD2 on 5 matching bases. CDR3 length: 16 amino acids. With 1 base removed from V and 1 base from J, the gap between germline ends came to 14 bases. Per the germline V gene, CDR1 is SQVTM and CDR2 is ANQGSEA. CDR3 DNA sequence: TGCAGCGTTGAAGCGCCCGGGATAAGGTCCTACAATGAGCAGTTCTTC. It encodes CSVEAPGIRSYNEQFF.

There are a few counts of this clonotype. This rearrangement joins TRBV20-1 to TRBJ2-3; 14 bases are a match to TRBD2. Per germline, CDR1 DFQATT and CDR2 SNEGSKA (reference sequence). This CDR3 has 18 residues. J was trimmed by 5 bases and V by 3 bases; bases with no gene match: 13. CDR3 bases: TGCAGTGCTAGTCCCATGACTAGCGGGGGGGCGTTAAGAGATACGCAGTATTTT. It is translated as CSASPMTSGGALRDTQYF.

V and J are TRBV7-2 and TRBJ1-2, with TRBD1 matching 10 bases. CDR1 SGHTA and CDR2 FQGNSA come from the germline V gene. CDR3 length: 14 amino acids. V dropped 8 bases and J dropped 7; count of bases not matched to a gene: 10. The CDR3 nucleotides are TGTGCCAGCGGCAGGGGACAGGGGCTCAGTGGCTACACCTTC. As protein: CASGRGQGLSGYTF.

The rearrangement links TRBV5-1 to TRBJ1-2; possibly TRBD1 for D (5 bases). Germline CDR1 is SGHRS and CDR2 is YFSETQ. V was pared by 4 bases and J by 4 bases, with 20 bases between. This CDR3 spans 16 amino acids. The DNA for the CDR3 is TGCGCCAGCAGCCTGGGGGGTGGAAAAGTGGGCTATGGCTACACCTTC. This sequence encodes CASSLGGGKVGYGYTF.